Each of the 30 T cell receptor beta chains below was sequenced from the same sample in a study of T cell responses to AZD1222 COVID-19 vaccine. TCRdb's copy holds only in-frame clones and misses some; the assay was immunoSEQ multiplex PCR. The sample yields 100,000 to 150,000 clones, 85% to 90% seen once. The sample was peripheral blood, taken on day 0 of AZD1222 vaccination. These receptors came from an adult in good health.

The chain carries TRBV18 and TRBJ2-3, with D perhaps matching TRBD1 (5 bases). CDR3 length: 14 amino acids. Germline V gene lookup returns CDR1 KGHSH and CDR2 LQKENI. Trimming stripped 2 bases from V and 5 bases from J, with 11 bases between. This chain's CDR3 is CASSPDSSQDTQYF. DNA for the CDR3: TGTGCCAGCTCACCAGACAGTTCCCAAGATACGCAGTATTTT. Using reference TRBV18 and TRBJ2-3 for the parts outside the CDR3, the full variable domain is NAGVMQNPRHLVRRRGQEARLRCSPMKGHSHVYWYRQLPEEGLKFMVYLQKENIIDESGMPKERFSAEFPKEGPSILRIQQVVRGDSAAYFCASSPDSSQDTQYFGPGTRLTVL.

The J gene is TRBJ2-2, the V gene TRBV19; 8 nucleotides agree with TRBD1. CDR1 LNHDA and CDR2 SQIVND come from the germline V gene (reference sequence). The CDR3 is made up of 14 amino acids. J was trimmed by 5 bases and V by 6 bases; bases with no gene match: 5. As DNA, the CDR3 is TGTGCCAGTAGAGGACAGGGTAGGACCGGGGAGCTGTTTTTT. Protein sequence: CASRGQGRTGELFF. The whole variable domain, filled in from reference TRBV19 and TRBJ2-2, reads DGGITQSPKYLFRKEGQNVTLSCEQNLNHDAMYWYRQDPGQGLRLIYYSQIVNDFQKGDIAEGYSVSREKKESFPLTVTSAQKNPTAFYLCASRGQGRTGELFFGEGSRLTVL.

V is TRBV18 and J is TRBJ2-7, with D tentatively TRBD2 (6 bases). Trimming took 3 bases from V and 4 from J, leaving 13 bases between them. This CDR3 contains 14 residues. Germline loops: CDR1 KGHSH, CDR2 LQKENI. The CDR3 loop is CASSPRDSGYEQYF. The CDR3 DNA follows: TGTGCCAGCTCACCTCGGGACTCCGGGTACGAGCAGTACTTC.

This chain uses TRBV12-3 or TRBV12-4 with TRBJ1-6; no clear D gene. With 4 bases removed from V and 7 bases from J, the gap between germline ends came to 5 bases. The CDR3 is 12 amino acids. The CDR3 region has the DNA TGTGCCAGCAGTTCCCCCAATTCACCCCTCCACTTT. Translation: CASSSPNSPLHF.

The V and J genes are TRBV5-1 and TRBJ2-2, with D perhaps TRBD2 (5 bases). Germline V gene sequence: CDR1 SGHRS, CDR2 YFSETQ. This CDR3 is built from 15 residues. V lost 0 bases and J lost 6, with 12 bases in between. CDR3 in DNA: TGCGCCAGCAGCTTGGCCGTCGGGGTCGCCGGGGAGCTGTTTTTT. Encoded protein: CASSLAVGVAGELFF.

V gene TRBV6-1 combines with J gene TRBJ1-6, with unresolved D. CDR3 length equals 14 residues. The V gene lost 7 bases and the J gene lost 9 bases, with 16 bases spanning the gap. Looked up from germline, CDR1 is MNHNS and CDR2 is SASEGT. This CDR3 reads CASISDGLGSPLHF. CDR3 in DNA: TGTGCCAGCATTTCGGACGGGCTAGGTTCACCCCTCCACTTT.

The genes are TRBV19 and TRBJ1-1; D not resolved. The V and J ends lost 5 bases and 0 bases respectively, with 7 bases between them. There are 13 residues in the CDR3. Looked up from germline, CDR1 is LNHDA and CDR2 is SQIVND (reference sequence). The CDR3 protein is CASSVNVNTEAFF. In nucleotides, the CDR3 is TGTGCCAGTAGTGTCAATGTGAACACTGAAGCTTTCTTT.

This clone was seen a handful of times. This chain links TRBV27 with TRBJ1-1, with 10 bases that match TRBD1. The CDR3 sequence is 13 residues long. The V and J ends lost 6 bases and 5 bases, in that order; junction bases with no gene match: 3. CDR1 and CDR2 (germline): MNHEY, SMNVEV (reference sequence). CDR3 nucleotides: TGTGCCAGCAGCCGGACAGGGGGAACTGAAGCTTTCTTT. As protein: CASSRTGGTEAFF.

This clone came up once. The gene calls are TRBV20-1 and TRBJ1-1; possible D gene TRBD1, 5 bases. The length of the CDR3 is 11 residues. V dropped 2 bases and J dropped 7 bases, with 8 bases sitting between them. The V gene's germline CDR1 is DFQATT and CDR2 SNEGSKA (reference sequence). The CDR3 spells CSARRDREAFF. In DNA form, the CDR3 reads TGCAGTGCTAGAAGGGACCGTGAAGCTTTCTTT.

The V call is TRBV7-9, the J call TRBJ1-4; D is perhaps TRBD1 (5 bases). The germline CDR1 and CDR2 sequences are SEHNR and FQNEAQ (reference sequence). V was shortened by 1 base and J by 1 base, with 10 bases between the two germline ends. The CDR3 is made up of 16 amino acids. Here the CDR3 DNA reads TGTGCCAGCAGCTTAGGAGGGGCAGGAACTAATGAAAAACTGTTTTTT. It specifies CASSLGGAGTNEKLFF.

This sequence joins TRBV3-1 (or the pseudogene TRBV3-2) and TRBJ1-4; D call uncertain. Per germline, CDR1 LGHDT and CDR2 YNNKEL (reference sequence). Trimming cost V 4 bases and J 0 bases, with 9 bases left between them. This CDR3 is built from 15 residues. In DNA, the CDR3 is TGTGCCAGCAGCCTGGACGGGGCAACTAATGAAAAACTGTTTTTT. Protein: CASSLDGATNEKLFF.

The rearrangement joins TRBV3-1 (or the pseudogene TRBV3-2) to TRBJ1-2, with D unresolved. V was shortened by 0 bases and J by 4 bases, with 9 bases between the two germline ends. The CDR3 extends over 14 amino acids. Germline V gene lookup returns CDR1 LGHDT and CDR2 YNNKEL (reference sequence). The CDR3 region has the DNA TGTGCCAGCAGCCAAGAGGGAAGTACCTATGGCTACACCTTC. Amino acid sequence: CASSQEGSTYGYTF.

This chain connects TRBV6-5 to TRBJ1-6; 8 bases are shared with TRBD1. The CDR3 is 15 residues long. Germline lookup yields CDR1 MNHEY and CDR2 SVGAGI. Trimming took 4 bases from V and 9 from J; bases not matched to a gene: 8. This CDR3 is CASSSIRTGRSPLHF. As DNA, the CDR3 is TGTGCCAGCAGTTCTATTCGGACAGGGCGTTCACCCCTCCACTTT.

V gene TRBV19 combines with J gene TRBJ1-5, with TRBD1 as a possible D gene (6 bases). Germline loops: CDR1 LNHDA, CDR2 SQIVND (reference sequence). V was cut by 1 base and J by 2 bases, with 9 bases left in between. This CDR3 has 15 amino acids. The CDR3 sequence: CASSIAKGGNQPQHF. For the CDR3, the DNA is TGTGCCAGTAGTATAGCGAAGGGGGGCAATCAGCCCCAGCATTTT.

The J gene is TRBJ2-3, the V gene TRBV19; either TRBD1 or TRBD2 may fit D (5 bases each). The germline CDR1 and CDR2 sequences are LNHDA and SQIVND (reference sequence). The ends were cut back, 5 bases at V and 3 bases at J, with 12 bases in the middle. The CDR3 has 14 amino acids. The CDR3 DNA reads TGTGCCAGTAGTTCGGGACCCGGGACAGATACGCAGTATTTT. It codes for CASSSGPGTDTQYF.

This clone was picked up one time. In DNA form, the CDR3 reads TGTGCCAGACAGGGGGCCTCCGGCTACACCTTC. Residues: CARQGASGYTF. The chain is built from TRBV9 and TRBJ1-2; 9 positions agree with TRBD1. This CDR3 has 11 residues. V dropped 8 bases and J dropped 8; count of bases not matched to a gene: 4. Germline CDR1 SGDLS, CDR2 YYNGEE.

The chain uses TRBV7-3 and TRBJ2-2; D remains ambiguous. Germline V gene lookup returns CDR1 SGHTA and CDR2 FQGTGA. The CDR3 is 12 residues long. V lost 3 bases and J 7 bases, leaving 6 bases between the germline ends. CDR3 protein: CASSFKNGELFF. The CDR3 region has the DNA TGTGCCAGCAGCTTTAAGAACGGGGAGCTGTTTTTT.

The DNA for the CDR3 is TGTGCCAGCAGTGCCGGACTAGCGCCTAGCCAAGAGACCCAGTACTTC. Translating it yields CASSAGLAPSQETQYF. V gene TRBV6-1 combines with J gene TRBJ2-5, with 9 nucleotides matching TRBD2. The ends lost 4 bases at V and 1 base at J; junction bases unmatched: 7. The CDR3 runs to 16 residues. Germline CDR1 and CDR2: MNHNS and SASEGT.

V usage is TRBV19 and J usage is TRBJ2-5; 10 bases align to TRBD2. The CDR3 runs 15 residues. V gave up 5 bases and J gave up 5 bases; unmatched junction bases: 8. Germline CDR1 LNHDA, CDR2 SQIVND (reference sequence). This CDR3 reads CASSAQGLASETQYF. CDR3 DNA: TGTGCCAGTAGTGCCCAGGGACTAGCGTCGGAGACCCAGTACTTC.

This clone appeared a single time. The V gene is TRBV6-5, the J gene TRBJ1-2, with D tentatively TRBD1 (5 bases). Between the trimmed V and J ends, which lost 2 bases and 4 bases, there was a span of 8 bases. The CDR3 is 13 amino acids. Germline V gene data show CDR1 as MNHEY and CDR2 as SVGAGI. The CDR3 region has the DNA TGTGCCAGCAGTTACGGGGGGGGCTATGGCTACACCTTC. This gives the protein CASSYGGGYGYTF.

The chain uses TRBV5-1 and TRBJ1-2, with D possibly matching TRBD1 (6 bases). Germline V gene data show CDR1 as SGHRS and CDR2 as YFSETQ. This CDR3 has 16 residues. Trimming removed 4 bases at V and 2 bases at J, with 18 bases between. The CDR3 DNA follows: TGCGCCAGCAGCCCAGGCCCGGGACAAAAAAACTATGGCTACACCTTC. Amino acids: CASSPGPGQKNYGYTF.

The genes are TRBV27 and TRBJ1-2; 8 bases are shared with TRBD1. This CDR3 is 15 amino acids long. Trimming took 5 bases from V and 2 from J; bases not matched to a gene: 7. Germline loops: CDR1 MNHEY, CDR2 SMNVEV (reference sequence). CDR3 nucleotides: TGTGCCAGCAGTCCGACAGGGGTGCTAAACTATGGCTACACCTTC. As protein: CASSPTGVLNYGYTF.

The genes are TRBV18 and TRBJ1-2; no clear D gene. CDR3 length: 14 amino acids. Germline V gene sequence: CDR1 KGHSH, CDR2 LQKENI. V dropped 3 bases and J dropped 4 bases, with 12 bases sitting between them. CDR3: CASSPSRRGYGYTF. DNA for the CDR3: TGTGCCAGCTCACCCAGCAGGCGGGGCTATGGCTACACCTTC.

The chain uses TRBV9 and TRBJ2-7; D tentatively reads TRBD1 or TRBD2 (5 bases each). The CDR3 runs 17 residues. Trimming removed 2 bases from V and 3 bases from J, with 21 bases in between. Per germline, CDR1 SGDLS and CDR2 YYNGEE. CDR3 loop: CASSVGAGTLTIYEQYF. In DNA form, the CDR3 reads TGTGCCAGCAGCGTCGGGGCAGGGACCCTTACCATCTACGAGCAGTACTTC.

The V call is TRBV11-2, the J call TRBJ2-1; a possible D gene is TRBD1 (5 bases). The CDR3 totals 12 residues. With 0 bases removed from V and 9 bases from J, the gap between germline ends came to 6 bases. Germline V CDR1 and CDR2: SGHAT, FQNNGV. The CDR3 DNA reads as TGTGCCAGCAGCTTAGATAGGGGTGAGCAGTTCTTC. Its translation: CASSLDRGEQFF.

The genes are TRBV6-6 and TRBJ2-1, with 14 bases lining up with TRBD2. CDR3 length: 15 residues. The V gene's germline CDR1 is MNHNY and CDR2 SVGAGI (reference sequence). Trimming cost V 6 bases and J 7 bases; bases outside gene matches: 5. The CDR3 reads CASSYGLAGGNEQFF. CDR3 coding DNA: TGTGCCAGCAGCTACGGACTAGCGGGAGGTAATGAGCAGTTCTTC.

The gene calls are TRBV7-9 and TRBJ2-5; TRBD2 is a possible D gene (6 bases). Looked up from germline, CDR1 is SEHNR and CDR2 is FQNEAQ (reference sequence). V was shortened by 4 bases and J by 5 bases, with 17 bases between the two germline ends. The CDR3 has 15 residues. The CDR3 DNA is TGTGCCAGCAGCTCCCGAGGAGGGATCTCGGAGACCCAGTACTTC. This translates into CASSSRGGISETQYF.

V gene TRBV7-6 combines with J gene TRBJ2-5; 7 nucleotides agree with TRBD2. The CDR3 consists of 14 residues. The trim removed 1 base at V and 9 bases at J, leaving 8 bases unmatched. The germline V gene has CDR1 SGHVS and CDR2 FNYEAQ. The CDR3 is CASSLGGLTSSQYF. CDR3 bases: TGTGCCAGCAGCTTAGGAGGACTGACTAGCTCCCAGTACTTC. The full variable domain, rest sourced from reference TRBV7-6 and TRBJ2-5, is GAGVSQSPRYKVTKRGQDVALRCDPISGHVSLYWYRQALGQGPEFLTYFNYEAQQDKSGLPNDRFSAERPEGSISTLTIQRTEQRDSAMYRCASSLGGLTSSQYFGPGTRLLVL.

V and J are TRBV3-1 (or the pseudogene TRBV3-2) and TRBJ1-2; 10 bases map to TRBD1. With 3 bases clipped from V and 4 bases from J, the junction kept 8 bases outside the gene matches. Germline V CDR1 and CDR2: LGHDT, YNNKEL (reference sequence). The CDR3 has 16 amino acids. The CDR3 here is CASSHVKTGGFYGYTF. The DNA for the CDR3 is TGTGCCAGCAGCCACGTTAAGACAGGGGGCTTCTATGGCTACACCTTC.

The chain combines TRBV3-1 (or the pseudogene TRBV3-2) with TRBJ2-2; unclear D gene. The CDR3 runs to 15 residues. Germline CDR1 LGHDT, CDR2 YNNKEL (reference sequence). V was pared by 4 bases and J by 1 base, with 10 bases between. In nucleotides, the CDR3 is TGTGCCAGCAGCCCTTACGCGGAGAACACCGGGGAGCTGTTTTTT. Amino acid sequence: CASSPYAENTGELFF.